These 28 T cell receptor beta chains originate from one sample sequenced in a study of Ad26.COV2.S vaccination and SARS-CoV-2 variants. Treatment described: over 15 received Ad26.COV2.S at low or high dose, single or two shots; 5 received placebo; per-sample allocation not given. Repertoires come from day 63 after the first vaccine or placebo injection. This table comes from immunoSEQ multiplex PCR, and its TCRdb copy is limited to in-frame clones, with some not included. The sample shows around 340,000 clones, around 89% of them seen only once. Sequenced material: peripheral blood, taken in a trial of Ad26.COV2.S vaccine versus placebo. These receptors originate from a person aged 18 to 65 who received the Ad26.COV2.S COVID-19 vaccine or a placebo.

This chain joins TRBV23-1 and TRBJ2-3; TRBD1 matches at 7 bases. TRBV23-1 is sorted into the ORF group, with uncertain function. The CDR3 extends over 19 amino acids. The V and J ends lost 0 bases and 3 bases, in that order; junction bases with no gene match: 15. This CDR3 is CASSQSGAQGRGWTDTQYF. In DNA form, the CDR3 reads TGCGCCAGCAGTCAATCGGGGGCCCAGGGCAGGGGGTGGACAGATACGCAGTATTTT.

CDR3 loop: CATSREWGGTYEQYF. The CDR3 nucleotides are TGTGCCACCAGCAGAGAATGGGGGGGAACCTACGAGCAGTACTTC. The V gene is TRBV15, the J gene TRBJ2-7; TRBD2 matches 7 bases. From germline, CDR1 is LNHNV and CDR2 YYDKDF (reference sequence). Trimming at V came to 0 bases and at J to 2 bases, leaving 4 bases not matched to a gene. CDR3 size: 15 residues. Together with reference TRBV15 and TRBJ2-7, the CDR3 gives the full variable domain: DAMVIQNPRYQVTQFGKPVTLSCSQTLNHNVMYWYQQKSSQAPKLLFHYYDKDFNNEADTPDNFQSRRPNTSFCFLDIRSPGLGDTAMYLCATSREWGGTYEQYFGPGTRLTVT.

This chain links TRBV6-6 with TRBJ2-7, with 8 nucleotides matching TRBD2. The ends lost 6 bases at V and 6 bases at J; junction bases unmatched: 13. This CDR3 region has 15 residues. Germline CDR1 MNHNY, CDR2 SVGAGI (reference sequence). CDR3 amino acids: CASSQSSGGTAEQYF. CDR3 sequence (DNA): TGTGCCAGCAGCCAATCCAGCGGGGGAACCGCCGAGCAGTACTTC.

The chain has TRBV7-7 and TRBJ2-1; 7 positions match TRBD2. With V trimmed by 1 base and J by 4 bases, 7 bases remained unmatched. The CDR3 runs 16 residues. CDR1 is SSHAT, CDR2 FNYEAQ, per germline (reference sequence). CDR3 sequence: CASSLGEREPYNEQFF. The CDR3 nucleotides read TGTGCCAGCAGCTTAGGAGAGCGGGAACCGTACAATGAGCAGTTCTTC.

The count of this clone is one. The rearrangement uses TRBV28 and TRBJ1-6, with D possibly matching TRBD1 (5 bases). The V and J ends lost 6 bases and 7 bases respectively, with 19 bases between them. CDR3 length: 16 residues. The germline V gene encodes CDR1 MDHEN and CDR2 SYDVKM. CDR3 bases: TGTGCCAGCAGGTCCCCCGGGCAGGGAGGCAATTCACCCCTCCACTTT. Translation: CASRSPGQGGNSPLHF.

The chain combines TRBV7-3 with TRBJ1-2; a possible D gene is TRBD1 (6 bases). Germline CDR1 is SGHTA and CDR2 is FQGTGA. The V gene lost 5 bases and the J gene lost 4 bases, with 20 bases spanning the gap. The CDR3 contains 16 residues. CDR3 bases: TGTGCCAGCAGCGAAGATAGGCAGGGGAGCCTCTATGGCTACACCTTC. This codes for CASSEDRQGSLYGYTF. Supplemented by reference TRBV7-3 and TRBJ1-2, the full variable domain reads GAGVSQTPSNKVTEKGKYVELRCDPISGHTALYWYRQSLGQGPEFLIYFQGTGAADDSGLPNDRFFAVRPEGSVSTLKIQRTERGDSAVYLCASSEDRQGSLYGYTFGSGTRLTVV.

CDR3 nucleotides: TGCGCCAGCAGCTTCAGTGGGACTAGCGGGAGATCCTACGAGCAGTACTTC. This codes for CASSFSGTSGRSYEQYF. This chain joins TRBV5-1 and TRBJ2-7, with TRBD2 matching 14 bases. The CDR3 sequence is 17 residues long. V trimming: 2 bases; J trimming: 1 base; junction bases outside the gene matches: 5. Germline assignment: CDR1 SGHRS and CDR2 YFSETQ. Looking up the rest from reference TRBV5-1 and TRBJ2-7 gives the full variable domain: KAGVTQTPRYLIKTRGQQVTLSCSPISGHRSVSWYQQTPGQGLQFLFEYFSETQRNKGNFPGRFSGRQFSNSRSEMNVSTLELGDSALYLCASSFSGTSGRSYEQYFGPGTRLTVT.

The rearrangement links TRBV4-2 to TRBJ2-2, with a weak D call TRBD2 (6 bases). The length of the CDR3 is 14 residues. CDR1 and CDR2 from the germline V gene are LGHNA and YNFKEQ. Trimming stripped 0 bases from V and 8 bases from J, with 10 bases between. CDR3: CASSQDRREGELFF. CDR3 nucleotides: TGTGCCAGCAGCCAAGACCGGAGGGAGGGGGAGCTGTTTTTT.

V and J are TRBV3-1 (or the pseudogene TRBV3-2) and TRBJ2-7; D is possibly TRBD2 (5 bases). Trimming shortened V by 0 bases and J by 0 bases, and 12 bases separated the two germline ends. Germline V lookup: CDR1 LGHDT, CDR2 YNNKEL (reference sequence). The CDR3 consists of 16 residues. For the CDR3, the DNA is TGTGCCAGCAGCCAAGATGCCGGCGGGTCCTCCTACGAGCAGTACTTC. Amino acid sequence: CASSQDAGGSSYEQYF.

The chain recombines TRBV6-6 with TRBJ1-2; 7 bases match TRBD1. Germline V CDR1 and CDR2: MNHNY, SVGAGI (reference sequence). CDR3 length: 15 amino acids. V was clipped by 0 bases and J by 8 bases; unmatched bases: 9. The CDR3 spells CASSYSDRANLGYTF. DNA for the CDR3: TGTGCCAGCAGTTACTCCGACAGGGCTAATCTCGGCTACACCTTC.

The rearrangement links TRBV5-4 to TRBJ2-2; tentatively, D is TRBD1 (7 bases). Trimming took 4 bases from V and 5 from J, leaving 18 bases between them. This CDR3 is 16 amino acids long. CDR1 and CDR2 (germline): SGHNT, YYREEE (reference sequence). CDR3 sequence reads: CASSLDQGGRTGELFF. CDR3 DNA: TGTGCCAGCAGCCTAGATCAGGGGGGTAGAACCGGGGAGCTGTTTTTT.

The chain joins TRBV19 to TRBJ1-5, with a possible D match to TRBD1 (6 bases). Germline V gene lookup returns CDR1 LNHDA and CDR2 SQIVND (reference sequence). The V end lost 3 bases, the J end lost 1 base, and 13 bases lay between the germline ends. This CDR3 has 16 amino acids. DNA for the CDR3: TGTGCCAGTAGTATTGGGCAGGGGACAAGCAATCAGCCCCAGCATTTT. Its protein product is CASSIGQGTSNQPQHF.

The V and J genes are TRBV28 and TRBJ1-4; tentatively, D is TRBD1 (5 bases). V was trimmed by 4 bases and J by 6 bases, leaving 12 bases between them. The CDR3 consists of 14 residues. The germline gives CDR1 MDHEN, CDR2 SYDVKM. CDR3 DNA sequence: TGTGCCAGCAGTTCCGGGGCCGGGGATGAAAAACTGTTTTTT. Its translation: CASSSGAGDEKLFF.

This chain connects TRBV5-1 to TRBJ1-1; the match to TRBD1 covers 7 bases. Per the germline V gene, CDR1 is SGHRS and CDR2 is YFSETQ. The CDR3 covers 14 residues. Trimming took 3 bases from V and 1 from J; bases not matched to a gene: 3. The chain's CDR3 is CASSYRDRNTEAFF. As DNA, the CDR3 is TGCGCCAGCAGCTACCGGGACAGGAACACTGAAGCTTTCTTT.

The chain recombines TRBV6-5 with TRBJ2-5, with D tentatively TRBD2 (5 bases). Trimming took 8 bases from V and 7 from J, leaving 20 bases between them. The CDR3 runs 14 residues. Germline assignment: CDR1 MNHEY and CDR2 SVGAGI. The CDR3 sequence: CASRPSGTAGTQYF. In DNA form, the CDR3 reads TGTGCCAGCCGGCCGAGCGGCACCGCAGGGACCCAGTACTTC.

This rearrangement joins TRBV6-5 to TRBJ2-1; 7 bases agree with TRBD1. V lost 5 bases to trimming and J lost 9 bases; unmatched junction nucleotides: 7. This CDR3 has 13 residues. CDR1 is MNHEY and CDR2 is SVGAGI in the germline V gene. CDR3 sequence (DNA): TGTGCCAGCAGTACAGGGGAAGGGGGTGAGCAGTTCTTC. Residues: CASSTGEGGEQFF.

The chain carries TRBV5-1 and TRBJ2-2; D is unclear. Trimming removed 0 bases at V and 3 bases at J, with 9 bases between. The germline CDR1 and CDR2 sequences are SGHRS and YFSETQ. The CDR3 spans 15 residues. CDR3 amino acids: CASSLASPDTGELFF. The DNA for the CDR3 is TGCGCCAGCAGCTTGGCTAGTCCGGACACCGGGGAGCTGTTTTTT.

The chain uses TRBV2 and TRBJ1-5, with D unclear. CDR3 length: 12 residues. Per the germline V gene, CDR1 is SNHLY and CDR2 is FYNNEI. The ends were cut back, 3 bases at V and 10 bases at J, with 10 bases in the middle. The CDR3 DNA is TGTGCCAGCAGTGATATAAGCGGTCCCCAGCATTTT. This translates into CASSDISGPQHF.

The rearrangement uses TRBV5-1 and TRBJ2-7; 8 bases map to TRBD1. In germline, CDR1 is SGHRS, CDR2 YFSETQ. This CDR3 has 14 residues. Losses at the gene ends were 2 bases for V and 3 bases for J; bases not matched to a gene: 4. Written as DNA, the CDR3 is TGCGCCAGCAGCTTCGGAGACAGGGGCTACGAGCAGTACTTC. This codes for CASSFGDRGYEQYF. The whole variable domain, remainder taken from reference TRBV5-1 and TRBJ2-7, is KAGVTQTPRYLIKTRGQQVTLSCSPISGHRSVSWYQQTPGQGLQFLFEYFSETQRNKGNFPGRFSGRQFSNSRSEMNVSTLELGDSALYLCASSFGDRGYEQYFGPGTRLTVT.

The chain employs TRBV29-1 and TRBJ1-4; a weak D match, TRBD1 (6 bases). The ends were cut back, 6 bases at V and 1 base at J, with 21 bases in the middle. Germline-derived CDR1 and CDR2 are SQVTM and ANQGSEA. CDR3 length: 17 residues. CDR3 coding DNA: TGCAGCGTGAGGGGGGAGCAGGGAGTAAAAACTAATGAAAAACTGTTTTTT. Translated, it gives CSVRGEQGVKTNEKLFF.

V is TRBV7-2 and J is TRBJ1-4, with a tentative D call TRBD1 (6 bases). Between the trimmed V and J ends, which lost 5 bases and 0 bases, there was a span of 19 bases. There are 18 residues in the CDR3. Germline assignment: CDR1 SGHTA and CDR2 FQGNSA. CDR3 loop: CASSPRGTGLTTNEKLFF. The CDR3 DNA sequence: TGTGCCAGCAGCCCCAGGGGAACAGGGCTCACAACTAATGAAAAACTGTTTTTT.

This chain links TRBV19 with TRBJ1-6; TRBD1 matches 8 bases. J gave up 7 bases and V 6 bases, and 8 bases lay outside the gene matches. Germline-derived CDR1 and CDR2 are LNHDA and SQIVND (reference sequence). The CDR3 has 15 residues. The CDR3 is CASRQDREYNSPLHF. CDR3 bases: TGTGCCAGTAGGCAGGACAGGGAGTACAATTCACCCCTCCACTTT. Combining the CDR3 with reference TRBV19 and TRBJ1-6 gives the whole variable domain DGGITQSPKYLFRKEGQNVTLSCEQNLNHDAMYWYRQDPGQGLRLIYYSQIVNDFQKGDIAEGYSVSREKKESFPLTVTSAQKNPTAFYLCASRQDREYNSPLHFGNGTRLTVT.

V usage is TRBV7-9 and J usage is TRBJ2-7; D possibly corresponds to TRBD1 (5 bases). Looked up from germline, CDR1 is SEHNR and CDR2 is FQNEAQ (reference sequence). The CDR3 runs 13 residues. Trimming removed 0 bases at V and 6 bases at J, with 9 bases between. CDR3: CASSLAGVLEQYF. CDR3 in DNA: TGTGCCAGCAGCTTAGCAGGGGTGCTCGAGCAGTACTTC.

This chain connects TRBV6-2 or TRBV6-3 to TRBJ1-1; D perhaps matches TRBD1 (5 bases). The CDR3 totals 13 residues. Germline-derived CDR1 and CDR2 are MNHEY and SVGEGT. V dropped 6 bases and J dropped 0 bases, with 8 bases sitting between them. The CDR3 coding sequence is TGTGCCAGCAGCTGGGGGGTGAACACTGAAGCTTTCTTT. Protein sequence: CASSWGVNTEAFF.

V is TRBV3-1 (or the pseudogene TRBV3-2) and J is TRBJ1-3; D unresolved. The CDR3 contains 16 residues. The germline CDR1 and CDR2 sequences are LGHDT and YNNKEL (reference sequence). V was cut by 1 base and J by 0 bases, with 10 bases left in between. CDR3 DNA: TGTGCCAGCAGCCAAGCTCGACTCGTCTCTGGAAACACCATATATTTT. It encodes CASSQARLVSGNTIYF.

The V gene is TRBV9, the J gene TRBJ2-7; weak D call: TRBD2 (7 bases). Trimming shortened V by 4 bases and J by 5 bases, and 16 bases separated the two germline ends. The CDR3 totals 14 residues. From germline, CDR1 is SGDLS and CDR2 YYNGEE. CDR3 DNA sequence: TGTGCCAGCAGCACACGCCCGGGGGGCGACGAGCAGTACTTC. Translated: CASSTRPGGDEQYF.

The rearrangement joins TRBV6-5 to TRBJ2-7; maybe TRBD1 (6 bases). The CDR3 consists of 15 residues. Germline V CDR1 and CDR2: MNHEY, SVGAGI. V lost 6 bases to trimming and J lost 2 bases, with 17 bases between them. The CDR3 protein is CASSRTVGQTYEQYF. Written as DNA, the CDR3 is TGTGCCAGCAGCCGAACGGTGGGACAAACCTACGAGCAGTACTTC.

The chain employs TRBV4-3 and TRBJ1-1; D is unresolved. The CDR3 extends over 14 amino acids. V dropped 0 bases and J dropped 10 bases, with 15 bases sitting between them. CDR1 and CDR2 from the germline V gene are LGHNA and YSLEER. CDR3 sequence: CASSQDRFARRAFF. CDR3 DNA sequence: TGCGCCAGCAGCCAAGATCGATTCGCTCGGCGAGCTTTCTTT.